Each of the 6 T cell receptor beta chains below was sequenced from the same sample in a study of HIV-infected patients and healthy controls. TCRdb ran MiXCR on the 5' RACE reads and lists one entry per CDR3 protein. The sample contains 60,000 to 70,000 distinct CDR3 sequences, about 19% of which appear only once. Sequencing used CD4+ T cells from blood. The receptors derive from a human donor in good health.

This clonotype was recorded many times. The V call is TRBV4-1, the J call TRBJ2-1; 9 nucleotides match TRBD2. The CDR3 extends over 15 amino acids. Germline V lookup: CDR1 MGHRA, CDR2 YSYEKL. The V segment lost 1 base and the J segment 3 bases; nucleotides outside the gene matches: 1. The CDR3 nucleotides are TGCGCCAGCAGCCAAGGGACTAGCGACTACAATGAGCAGTTCTTC. Protein sequence: CASSQGTSDYNEQFF.

The rearrangement uses TRBV29-1 and TRBJ1-2, with 7 bases that match TRBD1. V gave up 4 bases and J gave up 4 bases; unmatched junction bases: 6. CDR1 SQVTM and CDR2 ANQGSEA come from the germline V gene. The CDR3 is 13 amino acids. CDR3 sequence (DNA): TGCAGCGTTGGAGACAGGGCGCTCTATGGCTACACCTTC. Translation: CSVGDRALYGYTF.

This clonotype showed up many times. The chain couples TRBV18 to TRBJ1-5; D gene uncertain. The germline CDR1 and CDR2 sequences are KGHSH and LQKENI. V dropped 6 bases and J dropped 2 bases, with 14 bases sitting between them. The CDR3 covers 15 residues. The CDR3 DNA is TGTGCCAGCTCCCGAGGGTTAAGTGGCAATCAGCCCCAGCATTTT. Protein: CASSRGLSGNQPQHF.

In its sample, this clonotype was seen many times. The chain carries TRBV29-1 and TRBJ2-7, with D tentatively TRBD1 or TRBD2 (5 bases each). The length of the CDR3 is 12 residues. From germline, CDR1 is SQVTM and CDR2 ANQGSEA. V lost 6 bases and J 3 bases, leaving 12 bases between the germline ends. In nucleotides, the CDR3 is TGCAGCGTGACCAGGGACCTCTACGAGCAGTACTTC. Its protein is CSVTRDLYEQYF.

V is TRBV5-4 and J is TRBJ1-6; D is possibly TRBD1 (5 bases). The germline V and J ends were trimmed by 2 bases and 13 bases, with 16 bases remaining between them. The germline CDR1 and CDR2 sequences are SGHNT and YYREEE (reference sequence). This CDR3 is 14 amino acids long. The CDR3 DNA reads TGTGCCAGCAGCTTACAGGACCCCTCGGGGCCCCTCCACTTT. Translated, it gives CASSLQDPSGPLHF.

This clonotype has at least ten counts. The V call is TRBV11-2, the J call TRBJ2-3; 7 bases agree with TRBD2. J was trimmed by 2 bases and V by 5 bases; bases with no gene match: 10. The CDR3 is 16 residues long. Germline CDR1 SGHAT, CDR2 FQNNGV. The CDR3 DNA sequence: TGTGCCAGCAGCACCCGGACTAGGTCGATCACAGATACGCAGTATTTT. It specifies CASSTRTRSITDTQYF.